This TCR beta chain was recovered during a study of blood T cell repertoires in COVID-19. Using immunoSEQ multiplex PCR, the repertoire was profiled, and TCRdb retains in-frame clones only, with some absent. The sample lists roughly 290,000 clones; about 85% were seen once. V gave up 2 bases and J gave up 6 bases; unmatched junction bases: 9. The CDR3 totals 17 residues. Germline assignment: CDR1 MNHEY and CDR2 SMNVEV (reference sequence). The chain couples TRBV27 to TRBJ2-2; 10 bases are a match to TRBD2. This TCR was sampled from a human donor with COVID-19, enrolled during active disease. The donor label of this sample is uncertain. The material sequenced was peripheral blood. CDR3 protein: CASSLGRSGRSAGELFF. CDR3 sequence (DNA): TGTGCCAGCAGTTTAGGTCGTAGCGGGAGGAGCGCCGGGGAGCTGTTTTTT.